Sequencing of this T cell receptor (beta chain) was carried out in a study of CD8+ T cells in alopecia areata. The germline V gene has CDR1 GTSNPN and CDR2 SVGIG (reference sequence). Trimming at V came to 3 bases and at J to 4 bases, leaving 8 bases not matched to a gene. This CDR3 has 15 residues. TCR sequencing used cDNA made by reverse transcription of extracted RNA. The assay was immunoSEQ multiplex PCR, and TCRdb's table has in-frame clones only and misses some. The sample lists 150,000 to 200,000 clones, around 60% occurring once. The treatment is: oral pan-JAK inhibitor, 5-10 mg twice daily. The J gene is TRBJ2-7, the V gene TRBV30; 11 positions agree with TRBD1. The specimen was CD4+ T cells sorted from blood, collected at week 24, from a patient treated with tofacitinib. This sequence was found in a human donor with alopecia areata. The CDR3 DNA sequence: TGTGCCTGGAGCCCGGGACAGGGGGTTATTTACGAGCAGTACTTC. Amino acids: CAWSPGQGVIYEQYF.